This TCR beta chain was observed in a study of CD8+CD57+ T cells in acquired aplastic anemia. This clonotype was found many times. CDR3 length equals 15 residues. Germline values: CDR1 SGDLS, CDR2 YYNGEE. Trimming removed 0 bases from V and 2 bases from J; junction bases left unmatched: 2. TCR beta VDJ and CDR3 profiling used genomic DNA as template. TCRdb reanalysed the reads using MiXCR and keeps one entry per CDR3 protein. Of about 80,000 distinct CDR3 sequences listed, under 50% were seen once; the top ten hold over 50%. Material for sequencing was sorted CD4+, CD8+, or CD8+CD57+ T cells (not recorded which) from PBMCs. This sequence was found in a human donor in good health, serving as a control. The V gene is TRBV9, the J gene TRBJ2-7; 10 bases match TRBD1. CDR3 protein: CASSVAGTGAYEQYF. The CDR3 DNA reads TGTGCCAGCAGCGTAGCGGGGACAGGGGCCTACGAGCAGTACTTC. The variable domain in full, completed from reference TRBV9 and TRBJ2-7, reads DSGVTQTPKHLITATGQRVTLRCSPRSGDLSVYWYQQSLDQGLQFLIQYYNGEERAKGNILERFSAQQFPDLHSELNLSSLELGDSALYFCASSVAGTGAYEQYFGPGTRLTVT.